The rows below give T cell receptor beta chains drawn from one sample of a study of blood T cell repertoires in COVID-19. Generated by immunoSEQ multiplex PCR, the TCRdb table keeps only in-frame clones and is missing some. The repertoire holds about 440,000 clones, around 88% seen once, with 4.3% in the top ten. The sample was peripheral blood. Receptors originate from a woman between 25 and 40 years old with acute or convalescent COVID-19. Both conserved end residues are part of each CDR3. The order of the fields is D gene, clone size, V gene, J gene, CDR3 protein, CDR3 DNA. D genes are given only for firm matches. Some rows have no size entry. The others give once, few or many, or a class for an expanded clone.

TRBD2	-	TRBV20-1	TRBJ2-3	CSASGPGTSGGPSTDTQYF	TGCAGTGCTAGTGGCCCCGGGACTAGCGGGGGACCGAGCACAGATACGCAGTATTTT
-	-	TRBV9	TRBJ1-1	CASSVSQGNTEAFF	TGTGCCAGCAGCGTCAGTCAGGGGAACACTGAAGCTTTCTTT
TRBD1	-	TRBV30	TRBJ1-4	CAWSPGQGPQKLFF	TGTGCCTGGAGTCCGGGACAGGGGCCCCAAAAACTGTTTTTT
-	-	TRBV30	TRBJ2-6	CAWSRGLSGANVLTF	TGTGCCTGGAGTCGCGGCCTGTCTGGGGCCAACGTCCTGACTTTC
TRBD2	-	TRBV6-5	TRBJ2-3	CASSYSERGATDTQYF	TGTGCCAGCAGTTACTCGGAGCGGGGGGCCACAGATACGCAGTATTTT
TRBD1	-	TRBV2	TRBJ1-2	CASSTTGLYGYTF	TGTGCCAGCAGTACGACAGGGTTATATGGCTACACCTTC
TRBD2	-	TRBV28	TRBJ2-3	CASSPSGGPRGTQYF	TGTGCCAGCAGTCCTAGCGGGGGCCCCCGGGGTACGCAGTATTTT
-	-	TRBV27	TRBJ2-2	CASSTQGSGELFF	TGTGCCAGCAGTACACAGGGTTCGGGGGAGCTGTTTTTT
-	-	TRBV9	TRBJ2-1	CASSPWGGGSGNEQFF	TGTGCCAGCAGCCCCTGGGGCGGGGGCTCAGGGAATGAGCAGTTCTTC
-	-	TRBV27	TRBJ1-2	CASRPQQGSRGYTF	TGTGCCAGCAGGCCACAACAGGGATCGAGAGGCTACACCTTC
-	-	TRBV7-5	TRBJ2-7	CVRSLDLATYEQYF	TGTGTCAGAAGCTTAGACCTAGCCACCTACGAGCAGTACTTC
TRBD1	-	TRBV10-2	TRBJ1-5	CASSGQGNQPQHF	TGCGCCAGCAGCGGACAGGGAAATCAGCCCCAGCATTTT
TRBD1	-	TRBV25-1	TRBJ2-7	CASSEDGTGVIYEQYF	TGTGCCAGCAGTGAAGACGGGACAGGGGTGATTTACGAGCAGTACTTC
-	-	TRBV6-6	TRBJ2-3	CASSDPVDRTDTQYF	TGTGCCAGCAGCGACCCCGTGGACAGAACAGATACGCAGTATTTT
TRBD1	-	TRBV6-5	TRBJ1-3	CASSWDRPSGNTIYF	TGTGCCAGCAGTTGGGACAGACCCTCTGGAAACACCATATATTTT
-	-	TRBV20-1	TRBJ2-7	CSASLQGTHEQYF	TGCAGTGCTAGTTTACAGGGAACCCACGAGCAGTACTTC
-	-	TRBV14	TRBJ2-3	CASSEQGLGITDTQYF	TGTGCCAGCAGCGAACAGGGTTTGGGGATCACAGATACGCAGTATTTT
-	-	TRBV10-3	TRBJ2-1	CAISEYLGPAGSGPYNEQFF	TGTGCCATCAGTGAGTACCTTGGCCCCGCGGGTAGCGGTCCCTACAATGAGCAGTTCTTC
TRBD2	-	TRBV4-1	TRBJ2-1	CASANGGSNYNEQFF	TGCGCCAGCGCGAACGGGGGGTCAAACTACAATGAGCAGTTCTTC
TRBD2	-	TRBV9	TRBJ2-5	CASSVAPQTSGRETQYF	TGTGCCAGCAGCGTAGCCCCCCAAACTAGCGGGCGAGAGACCCAGTACTTC
-	few	TRBV7-9	TRBJ1-5	CASSLGTNQPQHF	TGTGCCAGCAGCTTAGGCACAAATCAGCCCCAGCATTTT
-	-	TRBV5-8	TRBJ1-1	CASSRRSSEAFF	TGTGCCAGCAGCCGGAGGAGCTCCGAAGCTTTCTTT
TRBD1	-	TRBV5-1	TRBJ1-6	CASSADRVNSPLHF	TGCGCCAGCAGCGCTGACAGGGTTAATTCACCCCTCCACTTT
-	-	TRBV12-3/TRBV12-4	TRBJ1-1	CASSFLNYTEAFF	TGTGCCAGCAGTTTTTTAAATTATACTGAAGCTTTCTTT
-	-	TRBV11-2	TRBJ2-5	CASSLGPKETQYF	TGTGCCAGCAGCTTAGGGCCCAAAGAGACCCAGTACTTC
-	-	TRBV7-2	TRBJ2-5	CASAIETQYF	TGTGCCAGCGCTATTGAGACCCAGTACTTC